One TCR beta chain is described in this entry. Its antigen is unknown. The input lacks base qualities; no much larger clone sits a single base away. The data stem from a study of blood T cell repertoires in COVID-19 (dated by TCRdb to the early 2020s). As for the study more broadly: Samples covering the acute and convalescent phases of COVID-19 were provided by collaborators in the United States, Italy and Spain. The samples were drawn from the first 160 participants of the ongoing ImmuneRACE study and from some 1,300 subjects provided by 6 global collaborators. The repertoires were made available in a free public database intended to serve as a resource for research on the immune response to SARS-CoV-2. The prospective study material was composed of cDNA or gDNA derived from T cells, B-cell-depleted T cells, or PBMCs. Subjects who had been exposed to COVID-19, were actively infected with it, or had recovered from it provided the deeply sampled blood TCRbeta repertoires that made up the dataset. Where available, HLA class I and class II types were obtained from metadata supplied by the sample provider rather than from assay-based typing. Sample metadata almost always included a de-identified subject ID, COVID-19 status, age in years and sex. General findings and caveats noted by the study authors: Clinical and demographic metadata were provided uncurated, with the amount varying by source and participant.

Trimming leaves V shorter by 3 bases and J shorter by 6 bases, with the junction holding 1 base beyond the gene matches. Taken from cysteine to phenylalanine, the CDR3 has 12 residues. Kept here is only the CDR3 DNA, which spans 36 bases and is read in frame from base 1. CDR1 SGHKS and CDR2 YYEKEE were looked up in the germline V gene (reference sequence). TCRbeta CDR3 regions were amplified from genomic DNA by means of the immunoSEQ Assay, a bias-controlled multiplex PCR. The published analysis was carried out like this. The number of nucleated cells in each sample was estimated from the amplification of reference gene primers within the assay. To quantify the absolute abundance of each unique TCRbeta CDR3 rearrangement, sequence reads were collapsed and filtered. For each sample, productive Simpson clonality was calculated by taking the square root of Simpson's diversity index across productive rearrangements. Not all clones reach the TCRdb copy of this immuneACCESS table, which keeps in-frame sequences only. Checked studies attribute under half of the gap to unresolved V genes and leave the rest unexplained. V and J calls and clone size are as listed in that table; D and trimming were resolved from the DNA. Counted in this sample were a few hundred thousand clones; around 80% of them appeared once. The ten most abundant clones make up 8.5% to 12% of the sample.

Collaborating institutions collected whole blood in K2EDTA tubes following their own protocols. For TCRbeta analysis, collaborators shipped samples in one of three forms: frozen whole blood, isolated PBMCs, or DNA extracted from either of those sample types. The sample consisted of peripheral blood. The sequence was obtained from an elderly woman with acute or convalescent COVID-19. The V gene is TRBV5-5 and the J gene is TRBJ2-3; 7 bases in the junction line up with TRBD2. The CDR3 is CASSSGRDTQYF. In nucleotide form, the sequence is TGTGCCAGCAGCTCCGGGAGGGATACGCAGTATTTT.